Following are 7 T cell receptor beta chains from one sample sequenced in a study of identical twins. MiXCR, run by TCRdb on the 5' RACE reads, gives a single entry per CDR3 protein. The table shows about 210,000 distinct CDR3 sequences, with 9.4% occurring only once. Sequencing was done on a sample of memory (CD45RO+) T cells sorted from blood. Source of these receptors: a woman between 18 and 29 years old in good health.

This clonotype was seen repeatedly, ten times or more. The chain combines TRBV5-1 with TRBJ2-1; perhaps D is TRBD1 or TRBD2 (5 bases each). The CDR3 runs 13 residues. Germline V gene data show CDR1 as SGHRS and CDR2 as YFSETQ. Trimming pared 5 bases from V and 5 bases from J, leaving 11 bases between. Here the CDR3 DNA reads TGCGCCAGCAGGTCGGGGCCTAACAATGAGCAGTTCTTC. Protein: CASRSGPNNEQFF.

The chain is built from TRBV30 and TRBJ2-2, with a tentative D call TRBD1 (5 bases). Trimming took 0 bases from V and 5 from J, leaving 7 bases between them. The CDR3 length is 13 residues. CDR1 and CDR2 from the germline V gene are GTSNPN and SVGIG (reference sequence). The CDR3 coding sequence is TGTGCCTGGAGTGTAGGGGAAACCGGGGAGCTGTTTTTT. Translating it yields CAWSVGETGELFF.

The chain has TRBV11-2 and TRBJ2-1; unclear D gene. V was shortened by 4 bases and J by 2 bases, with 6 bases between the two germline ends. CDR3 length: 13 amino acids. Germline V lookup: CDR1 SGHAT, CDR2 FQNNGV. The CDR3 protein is CASSYSAYNEQFF. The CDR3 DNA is TGTGCCAGCAGCTATTCAGCCTACAATGAGCAGTTCTTC.

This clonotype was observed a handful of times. The CDR3 DNA follows: TGCGCCAGCAGCCTAGGGGGGTGGGTTAGAGGCGGGGTCCGCCGAGGGAATGAGCAGTTCTTC. This translates into CASSLGGWVRGGVRRGNEQFF. The chain links TRBV4-1 to TRBJ2-1; either TRBD1 or TRBD2 may fit D (6 bases each). The ends were cut back, 4 bases at V and 7 bases at J, with 35 bases in the middle. The CDR3 is 21 amino acids. Looked up from germline, CDR1 is MGHRA and CDR2 is YSYEKL.

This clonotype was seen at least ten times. The CDR3 loop is CASSLSGGLTEAFF. The CDR3 DNA is TGTGCCAGCAGCTTGTCGGGAGGGCTTACTGAAGCTTTCTTT. This chain links TRBV7-6 with TRBJ1-1, with D uncertain. The CDR3 is 14 residues long. In germline, CDR1 is SGHVS, CDR2 FNYEAQ. V was shortened by 3 bases and J by 5 bases, with 13 bases between the two germline ends.

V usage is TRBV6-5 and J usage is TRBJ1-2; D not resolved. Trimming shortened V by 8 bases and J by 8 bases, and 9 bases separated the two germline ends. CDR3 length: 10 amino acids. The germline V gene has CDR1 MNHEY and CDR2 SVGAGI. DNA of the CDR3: TGTGCCAGCGAGAACGAGGGCTACACCTTC. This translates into CASENEGYTF.

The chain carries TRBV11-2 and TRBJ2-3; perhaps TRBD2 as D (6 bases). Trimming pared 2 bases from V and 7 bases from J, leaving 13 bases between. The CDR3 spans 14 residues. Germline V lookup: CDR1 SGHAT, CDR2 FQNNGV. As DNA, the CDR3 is TGTGCCAGCAGCTTATCTACTAGCAGCAATACGCAGTATTTT. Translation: CASSLSTSSNTQYF.